This entry is about one TCR beta chain. In the authors' workflow: Amplification with reference gene primers provided the estimates of nucleated cell counts. Here immunoSEQ multiplex PCR was the method, and the copy in TCRdb shows in-frame clones only, minus some. That table furnishes V, J and clone size, whereas the DNA furnished D and trimming. The sample holds around 100,000 clones, about 90% seen once. The CDR3 consists of 16 residues. Per the germline V gene, CDR1 is LNHDA and CDR2 is SQIVND (reference sequence). Trimming left V 3 bases short and J 7 bases short, with 16 bases between. The record originates from a study of blood T cell repertoires in COVID-19. Overall study context: There were acute and convalescent COVID-19 samples, and they came from the United States, Italy and Spain. Nucleic acid was either cDNA or gDNA, and it came from T cells, B-cell-depleted T cells, or PBMCs.

The sample taken for sequencing was peripheral blood. This sequence originates from a human donor in a cohort sampled during active COVID-19. The V call is TRBV19, the J call TRBJ1-6; tentatively, D is TRBD1 (5 bases). The CDR3 region has the DNA TGTGCCAGTAGTATGGGACTCACCCTAGCGAATTCACCCCTCCACTTT. It specifies CASSMGLTLANSPLHF.